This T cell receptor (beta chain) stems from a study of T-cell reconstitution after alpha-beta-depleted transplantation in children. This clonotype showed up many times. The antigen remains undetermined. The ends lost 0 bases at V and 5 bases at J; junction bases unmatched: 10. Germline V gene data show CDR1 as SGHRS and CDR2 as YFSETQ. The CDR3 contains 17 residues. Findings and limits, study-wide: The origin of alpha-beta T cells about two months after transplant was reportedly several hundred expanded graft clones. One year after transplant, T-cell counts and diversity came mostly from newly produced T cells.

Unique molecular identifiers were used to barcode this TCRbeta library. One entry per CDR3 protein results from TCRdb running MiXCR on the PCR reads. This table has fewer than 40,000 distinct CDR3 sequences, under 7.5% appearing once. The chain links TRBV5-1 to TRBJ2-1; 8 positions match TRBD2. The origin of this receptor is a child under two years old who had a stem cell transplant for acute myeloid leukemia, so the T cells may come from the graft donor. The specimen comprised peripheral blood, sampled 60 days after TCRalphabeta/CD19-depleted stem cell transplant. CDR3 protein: CASSLAFREGRDNEQFF. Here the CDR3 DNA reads TGCGCCAGCAGCTTGGCATTCCGGGAGGGCCGCGACAATGAGCAGTTCTTC.